Listed below are T cell receptor beta chains from one sample, sequenced in a study of blood T cell repertoires in COVID-19. The table came from immunoSEQ multiplex PCR; TCRdb's copy has only in-frame clones and leaves some out. The profile shows about 180,000 clones, 86% of them singletons. The specimen sequenced was PBMCs or T cells enriched from blood (not recorded which). The receptors originated from a woman aged 25-40 years who had recovered from COVID-19. Both conserved end residues are part of each CDR3. A D gene is named only where the DNA matches it firmly. Some rows have no size entry. The others give once, few or many, or a class for an expanded clone.

clone_size: once
v_call: TRBV6-5
j_call: TRBJ2-5
d_call: TRBD1
cdr3_aa: CASRIGQGTQYF
cdr3_nt: TGTGCCAGCAGGATCGGACAGGGGACCCAGTACTTC

clone_size: -
v_call: TRBV28
j_call: TRBJ2-1
d_call: TRBD2
cdr3_aa: CASSLFSGRYNEQFF
cdr3_nt: TGTGCCAGCAGTTTATTTAGCGGGAGGTACAATGAGCAGTTCTTC

clone_size: few
v_call: TRBV24-1
j_call: TRBJ2-7
d_call: -
cdr3_aa: CATSDLNRDEQYF
cdr3_nt: TGTGCCACCAGTGATTTGAACAGGGACGAGCAGTACTTC

clone_size: few
v_call: TRBV18
j_call: TRBJ2-5
d_call: -
cdr3_aa: CASSPRQGETQYF
cdr3_nt: TGTGCCAGCTCACCACGGCAGGGGGAGACCCAGTACTTC

clone_size: -
v_call: TRBV28
j_call: TRBJ2-3
d_call: -
cdr3_aa: CASSPRETDTQYF
cdr3_nt: TGTGCCAGCAGTCCCCGGGAGACAGATACGCAGTATTTT

clone_size: -
v_call: TRBV6-1
j_call: TRBJ1-2
d_call: -
cdr3_aa: CASSELEYSGYTF
cdr3_nt: TGTGCCAGCAGTGAACTGGAGTATTCTGGCTACACCTTC

clone_size: -
v_call: TRBV5-1
j_call: TRBJ2-3
d_call: -
cdr3_aa: CASSLLVEADTQYF
cdr3_nt: TGCGCCAGCAGCTTGTTGGTAGAAGCAGATACGCAGTATTTT

clone_size: -
v_call: TRBV11-3
j_call: TRBJ2-2
d_call: TRBD2
cdr3_aa: CASSSSPGLDTGELFF
cdr3_nt: TGTGCCAGCAGCTCCTCACCGGGACTAGACACCGGGGAGCTGTTTTTT

clone_size: -
v_call: TRBV2
j_call: TRBJ2-1
d_call: -
cdr3_aa: CASSDSSWGGEQFF
cdr3_nt: TGTGCCAGCAGTGACTCTAGTTGGGGCGGTGAGCAGTTCTTC

clone_size: -
v_call: TRBV7-3
j_call: TRBJ2-2
d_call: -
cdr3_aa: CASSSVGGTGELFF
cdr3_nt: TGTGCCAGCAGCTCGGTAGGGGGTACCGGGGAGCTGTTTTTT

clone_size: -
v_call: TRBV5-4
j_call: TRBJ1-1
d_call: TRBD1
cdr3_aa: CASSFPPGGGTEAFF
cdr3_nt: TGTGCCAGCAGCTTCCCCCCAGGGGGTGGAACTGAAGCTTTCTTT

clone_size: -
v_call: TRBV5-6
j_call: TRBJ2-7
d_call: -
cdr3_aa: CASSLAGALSSEQYF
cdr3_nt: TGTGCCAGCAGCTTGGCAGGGGCGCTTTCCTCGGAGCAGTACTTC

clone_size: -
v_call: TRBV2
j_call: TRBJ2-4
d_call: TRBD2
cdr3_aa: CASSGGLAANIQYF
cdr3_nt: TGTGCCAGCAGTGGGGGACTAGCTGCGAACATTCAGTACTTC

clone_size: -
v_call: TRBV28
j_call: TRBJ1-3
d_call: TRBD1
cdr3_aa: CASSPTGERASGNTIYF
cdr3_nt: TGTGCCAGCAGTCCCACAGGGGAACGGGCCTCTGGAAACACCATATATTTT

clone_size: once
v_call: TRBV5-5
j_call: TRBJ1-2
d_call: -
cdr3_aa: CASSLADFYGYTF
cdr3_nt: TGTGCCAGCAGCTTGGCAGATTTCTATGGCTACACCTTC

clone_size: -
v_call: TRBV6-4
j_call: TRBJ2-1
d_call: -
cdr3_aa: CASSGGSGSYNEQFF
cdr3_nt: TGTGCCAGCAGTGGGGGTAGCGGCTCCTACAATGAGCAGTTCTTC

clone_size: few
v_call: TRBV13
j_call: TRBJ2-3
d_call: -
cdr3_aa: CASSLGAVISTDTQYF
cdr3_nt: TGTGCCAGCAGCTTAGGCGCGGTGATTAGCACAGATACGCAGTATTTT

clone_size: -
v_call: TRBV5-1
j_call: TRBJ2-1
d_call: -
cdr3_aa: CASSLSGIEQFF
cdr3_nt: TGCGCCAGCAGCTTGTCAGGAATTGAGCAGTTCTTC

clone_size: -
v_call: TRBV4-1
j_call: TRBJ2-7
d_call: TRBD2
cdr3_aa: CASSQVTSGPSYEQYF
cdr3_nt: TGCGCCAGCAGCCAGGTCACTAGCGGGCCGTCCTACGAGCAGTACTTC

clone_size: -
v_call: TRBV6-5
j_call: TRBJ2-2
d_call: -
cdr3_aa: CASNSRRNTGELFF
cdr3_nt: TGTGCCAGCAATTCTAGACGGAACACCGGGGAGCTGTTTTTT

clone_size: -
v_call: TRBV6-5
j_call: TRBJ2-7
d_call: -
cdr3_aa: CASTLAGYTYEQYF
cdr3_nt: TGTGCCAGCACCCTGGCAGGTTACACCTACGAGCAGTACTTC

clone_size: once
v_call: TRBV29-1
j_call: TRBJ1-2
d_call: TRBD1
cdr3_aa: CSVTGQGDYGYTF
cdr3_nt: TGCAGCGTTACGGGACAGGGGGACTATGGCTACACCTTC

clone_size: -
v_call: TRBV2
j_call: TRBJ2-3
d_call: -
cdr3_aa: CASTRISTDTQYF
cdr3_nt: TGTGCCAGCACGCGGATATCCACAGATACGCAGTATTTT

clone_size: -
v_call: TRBV19
j_call: TRBJ2-7
d_call: -
cdr3_aa: CASSMGRTYEQYF
cdr3_nt: TGTGCCAGTAGTATGGGCAGAACCTACGAGCAGTACTTC

clone_size: -
v_call: TRBV7-9
j_call: TRBJ2-7
d_call: TRBD1
cdr3_aa: CASSSNHRGLSDEQYF
cdr3_nt: TGTGCCAGCAGCTCCAATCACAGGGGGCTGTCGGACGAGCAGTACTTC

clone_size: once
v_call: TRBV6-5
j_call: TRBJ1-2
d_call: TRBD1
cdr3_aa: CASRDGQDYGYTF
cdr3_nt: TGTGCCAGCAGGGACGGACAGGACTATGGCTACACCTTC

clone_size: -
v_call: TRBV25-1
j_call: TRBJ1-1
d_call: -
cdr3_aa: CASSEIGTSKNTEAFF
cdr3_nt: TGTGCCAGCAGTGAGATCGGGACAAGTAAGAACACTGAAGCTTTCTTT

clone_size: once
v_call: TRBV4-2
j_call: TRBJ2-7
d_call: TRBD1
cdr3_aa: CASSQGDRAYEQYF
cdr3_nt: TGTGCCAGCAGCCAGGGGGACAGAGCCTACGAGCAGTACTTC

clone_size: -
v_call: TRBV7-9
j_call: TRBJ1-1
d_call: TRBD1
cdr3_aa: CASSLGTGEAFF
cdr3_nt: TGTGCCAGCAGCTTAGGGACAGGTGAAGCTTTCTTT